This T cell receptor (beta chain) was retrieved from a study of blood T cells in healthy people across ages. This clonotype was seen once. In germline, CDR1 is SQVTM, CDR2 ANQGSEA. Losses at the gene ends were 6 bases for V and 8 bases for J; bases not matched to a gene: 8. The CDR3 runs 12 residues. PCR was performed a second time for roughly 7 to 12 cycles using a sample-barcoded 5' primer and a J-beta primer mix. TCRdb independently ran MiXCR on the 5' RACE reads; one entry per CDR3 protein. This sample has 600,000 to 800,000 distinct CDR3 sequences, with over 40% found just once. The TCR sequence derives from a woman aged 80 or over in good health. The chain combines TRBV29-1 with TRBJ1-1, with 8 bases aligning to TRBD1. Sequencing input: blood. The CDR3 DNA sequence: TGCAGCGTCGGAGGCAGGGGGCGCGAAGCTTTCTTT. Amino acids: CSVGGRGREAFF.